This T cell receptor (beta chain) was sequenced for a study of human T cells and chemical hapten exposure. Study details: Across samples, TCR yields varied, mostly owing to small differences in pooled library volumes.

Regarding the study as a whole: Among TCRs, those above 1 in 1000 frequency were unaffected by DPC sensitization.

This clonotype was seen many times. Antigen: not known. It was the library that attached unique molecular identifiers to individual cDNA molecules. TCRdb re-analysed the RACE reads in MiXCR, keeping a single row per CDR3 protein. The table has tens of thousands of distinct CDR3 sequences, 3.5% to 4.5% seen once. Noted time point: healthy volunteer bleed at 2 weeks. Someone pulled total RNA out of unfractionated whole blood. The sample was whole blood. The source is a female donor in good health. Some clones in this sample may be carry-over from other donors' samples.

As DNA, the CDR3 is TGTGCCACCGACCCCCTAGCAGATACGCAGTATTTT. It yields the protein CATDPLADTQYF. The J gene is TRBJ2-3, the V gene TRBV7-2; D gene uncertain. Looked up from germline, CDR1 is SGHTA and CDR2 is FQGNSA. The ends were cut back, 10 bases at V and 4 bases at J, with 12 bases in the middle. This CDR3 has 12 residues.